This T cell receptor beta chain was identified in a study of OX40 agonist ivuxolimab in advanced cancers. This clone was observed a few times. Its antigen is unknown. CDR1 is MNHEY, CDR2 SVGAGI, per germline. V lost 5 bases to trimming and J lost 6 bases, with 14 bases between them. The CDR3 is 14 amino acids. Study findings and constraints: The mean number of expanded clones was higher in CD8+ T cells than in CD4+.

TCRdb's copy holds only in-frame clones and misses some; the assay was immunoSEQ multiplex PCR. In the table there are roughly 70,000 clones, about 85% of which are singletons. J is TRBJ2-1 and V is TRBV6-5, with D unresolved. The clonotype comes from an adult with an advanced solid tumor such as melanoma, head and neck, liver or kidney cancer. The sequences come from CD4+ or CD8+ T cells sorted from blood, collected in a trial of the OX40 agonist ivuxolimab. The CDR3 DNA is TGTGCCAGCAGTCACCGAGCCGTAGGCAATGAGCAGTTCTTC. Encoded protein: CASSHRAVGNEQFF.